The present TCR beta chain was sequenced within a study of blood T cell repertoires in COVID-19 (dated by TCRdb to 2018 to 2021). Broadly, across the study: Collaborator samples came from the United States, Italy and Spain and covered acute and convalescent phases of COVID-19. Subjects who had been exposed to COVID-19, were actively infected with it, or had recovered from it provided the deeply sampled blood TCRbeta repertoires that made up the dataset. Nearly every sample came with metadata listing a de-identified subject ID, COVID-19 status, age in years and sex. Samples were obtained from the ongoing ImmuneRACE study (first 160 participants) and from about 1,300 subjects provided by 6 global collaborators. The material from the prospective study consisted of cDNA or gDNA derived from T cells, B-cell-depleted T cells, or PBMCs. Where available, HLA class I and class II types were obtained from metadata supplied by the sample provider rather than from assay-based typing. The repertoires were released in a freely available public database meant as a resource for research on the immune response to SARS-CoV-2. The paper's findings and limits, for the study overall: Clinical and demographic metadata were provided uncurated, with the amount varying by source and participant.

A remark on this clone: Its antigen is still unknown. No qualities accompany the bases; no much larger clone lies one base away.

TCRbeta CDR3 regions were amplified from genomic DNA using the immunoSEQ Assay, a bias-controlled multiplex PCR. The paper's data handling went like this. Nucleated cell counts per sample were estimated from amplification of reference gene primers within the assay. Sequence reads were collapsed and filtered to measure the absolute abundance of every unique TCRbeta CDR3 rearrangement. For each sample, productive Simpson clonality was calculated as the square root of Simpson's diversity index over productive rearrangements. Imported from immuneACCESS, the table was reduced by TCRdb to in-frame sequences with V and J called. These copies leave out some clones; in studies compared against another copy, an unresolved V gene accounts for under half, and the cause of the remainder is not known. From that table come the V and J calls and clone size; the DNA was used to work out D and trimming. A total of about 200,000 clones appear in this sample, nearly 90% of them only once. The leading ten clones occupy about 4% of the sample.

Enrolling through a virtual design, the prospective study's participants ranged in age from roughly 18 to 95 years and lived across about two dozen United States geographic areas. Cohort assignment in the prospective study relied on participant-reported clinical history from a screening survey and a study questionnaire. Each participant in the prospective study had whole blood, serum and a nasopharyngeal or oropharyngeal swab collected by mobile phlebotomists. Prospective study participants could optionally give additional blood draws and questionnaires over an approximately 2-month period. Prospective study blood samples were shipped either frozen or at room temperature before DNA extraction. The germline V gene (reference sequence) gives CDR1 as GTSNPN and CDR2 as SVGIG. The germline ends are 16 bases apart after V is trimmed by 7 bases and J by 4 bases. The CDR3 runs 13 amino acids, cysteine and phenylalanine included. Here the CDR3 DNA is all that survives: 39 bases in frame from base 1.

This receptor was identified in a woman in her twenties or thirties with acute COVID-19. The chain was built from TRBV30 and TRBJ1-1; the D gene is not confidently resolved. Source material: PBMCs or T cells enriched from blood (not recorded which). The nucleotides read TGTGCCTTTTTACTGCGCGGAGGCACTGAAGCTTTCTTT. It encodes CAFLLRGGTEAFF.